The clone carrying this TCR beta chain appeared once. Its antigen is still unknown. The data are from a study of cytomegalovirus exposure and HLA in healthy donors. Study results and limitations: Available immune exposure information covered CMV serostatus only.

It was with 60 Vbeta and 13 Jbeta primers that the PCR ran. Generated by immunoSEQ multiplex PCR, the TCRdb table keeps only in-frame clones and is missing some. The sample includes about 210,000 clones, about 80% of them seen just once. This clonotype originated in a woman between 45 and 65 years old in good health and CMV-seropositive. The sample was PBMCs.

The CDR3 reads CASSVLGIGGVSDNEQFF. The DNA for the CDR3 is TGTGCCAGCAGCGTATTGGGGATCGGGGGGGTAAGCGACAATGAGCAGTTCTTC. The chain couples TRBV9 to TRBJ2-1, with 8 nucleotides matching TRBD2. With 1 base clipped from V and 5 bases from J, the junction kept 14 bases outside the gene matches. The CDR3 is 18 residues long. CDR1 and CDR2 (germline): SGDLS, YYNGEE.